The 10 T cell receptor beta chains below all came from one sample that was sequenced in a study of T cell responses to AZD1222 COVID-19 vaccine. The assay was immunoSEQ multiplex PCR, and TCRdb's table has in-frame clones only and misses some. The data show 100,000 or so clones, 70% to 90% seen once. The sequenced sample was peripheral blood, obtained 28 days after the second AZD1222 dose. The receptors derive from an adult who received the AZD1222 COVID-19 vaccine.

The genes are TRBV19 and TRBJ1-1; 8 bases fit TRBD1. CDR3 length: 14 residues. In germline, CDR1 is LNHDA, CDR2 SQIVND (reference sequence). The V segment lost 6 bases and the J segment 0 bases; nucleotides outside the gene matches: 3. CDR3 in DNA: TGTGCCAGTAGCCGACAGGGGATGAACACTGAAGCTTTCTTT. Its translation is CASSRQGMNTEAFF. Drawing the rest from reference TRBV19 and TRBJ1-1, the complete variable domain is DGGITQSPKYLFRKEGQNVTLSCEQNLNHDAMYWYRQDPGQGLRLIYYSQIVNDFQKGDIAEGYSVSREKKESFPLTVTSAQKNPTAFYLCASSRQGMNTEAFFGQGTRLTVV.

This rearrangement joins TRBV7-9 to TRBJ2-3, with D possibly being TRBD2 (6 bases). V was cut by 5 bases and J by 0 bases, with 21 bases left in between. The CDR3 is 18 residues long. CDR1 is SEHNR, CDR2 FQNEAQ, per germline (reference sequence). The CDR3 loop reads CASSNIYGSLLSTDTQYF. The CDR3 coding sequence is TGTGCCAGCAGCAATATCTACGGGAGTTTGTTAAGCACAGATACGCAGTATTTT.

The V and J genes are TRBV6-2 or TRBV6-3 and TRBJ2-1; 7 bases are shared with TRBD2. The trim removed 0 bases at V and 7 bases at J, leaving 3 bases unmatched. Looked up from germline, CDR1 is MNHEY and CDR2 is SVGEGT. CDR3 length: 14 residues. The DNA of the CDR3 is TGTGCCAGCAGTTACTCGCGGACTAGTAATGAGCAGTTCTTC. Amino acid sequence: CASSYSRTSNEQFF.

This chain joins TRBV23-1 and TRBJ1-5; D not resolved. Being an ORF, TRBV23-1 has a function that is uncertain. Trimming removed 1 base from V and 2 bases from J, with 12 bases in between. The CDR3 extends over 16 amino acids. CDR3 bases: TGCGCCAGCAGTCAATGCGAGGGAAGGGGCAATCAGCCCCAGCATTTT. Its protein is CASSQCEGRGNQPQHF.

This clone was seen a handful of times. The J gene is TRBJ1-5, the V gene TRBV21-1; no DNA check was done on the table's D call, TRBD1. TRBV21-1 is an annotated pseudogene. CDR3 length equals 14 residues. CDR3 sequence: CASTQNGSNQPQHF. CDR3 coding DNA: TGTGCCAGCACCCAGAATGGTAGCAATCAGCCCCAGCATTTT.

The CDR3 spells CASRRTGRTDTQYF. The CDR3 coding sequence is TGTGCCAGCAGGAGGACAGGACGCACAGATACGCAGTATTTT. V is TRBV5-4 and J is TRBJ2-3, with TRBD1 matching over 7 bases. This CDR3 has 14 residues. V lost 5 bases, J lost 1 base, and 4 bases stayed unmatched. Germline assignment: CDR1 SGHNT and CDR2 YYREEE (reference sequence).

The V gene is TRBV15, the J gene TRBJ1-1; weak D call: TRBD1 (6 bases). Trimming left V 0 bases short and J 2 bases short, with 10 bases between. The CDR3 runs to 15 residues. Germline values: CDR1 LNHNV, CDR2 YYDKDF (reference sequence). The CDR3 DNA is TGTGCCACCAGCAGAGAAGGGGGAACCAACACTGAAGCTTTCTTT. Amino acids: CATSREGGTNTEAFF. The entire variable domain, with the rest obtained from reference TRBV15 and TRBJ1-1, is as follows: DAMVIQNPRYQVTQFGKPVTLSCSQTLNHNVMYWYQQKSSQAPKLLFHYYDKDFNNEADTPDNFQSRRPNTSFCFLDIRSPGLGDTAMYLCATSREGGTNTEAFFGQGTRLTVV.

The chain recombines TRBV28 with TRBJ1-5; no clear D gene. With 5 bases removed from V and 7 bases from J, the gap between germline ends came to 9 bases. The CDR3 sequence is 12 residues long. The V gene's germline CDR1 is MDHEN and CDR2 SYDVKM. CDR3 residues: CASSTPGQPQHF. The CDR3 nucleotides are TGTGCCAGCAGTACCCCCGGGCAGCCCCAGCATTTT.

DNA for the CDR3: TGTGCCAGCACTCGGACAGGGAGTAATTCACCCCTCCACTTT. It yields the protein CASTRTGSNSPLHF. The chain carries TRBV6-5 and TRBJ1-6, with 8 nucleotides matching TRBD1. V was pared by 7 bases and J by 6 bases, with 5 bases of the junction left unmatched. Germline loops: CDR1 MNHEY, CDR2 SVGAGI. CDR3 length: 14 residues.

This chain connects TRBV13 to TRBJ1-1; no clear D gene. Trimming pared 2 bases from V and 1 base from J, leaving 5 bases between. The CDR3 sequence is 13 residues long. CDR1 PRHDT and CDR2 FYEKMQ come from the germline V gene (reference sequence). CDR3 DNA sequence: TGTGCCAGCAGCTTACGTCAGAACACTGAAGCTTTCTTT. Its protein product is CASSLRQNTEAFF.